This T cell receptor (beta chain) emerged from a study of blood T cell repertoires in COVID-19. Study background: Specimens from acute and convalescent COVID-19 originated in the United States, Italy and Spain.

Symptom resolution, clearance, or two negative PCRs marked donors in Cohort 3 as recovered. Sequencing used immunoSEQ multiplex PCR; TCRdb keeps in-frame clones, though not all of them. The data show 150,000 to 200,000 clones, over 80% seen once. The specimen sequenced was PBMCs or T cells enriched from blood (not recorded which). This sequence originates from a woman aged 60-75 years who had recovered from COVID-19.

In DNA form, the CDR3 reads TGTGCCAGCAGCCTTCAGGGGATCAGCTCCTATAATTCACCCCTCCACTTT. Translation gives CASSLQGISSYNSPLHF. The rearrangement joins TRBV3-1 (or the pseudogene TRBV3-2) to TRBJ1-6, with a tentative D call TRBD1 (6 bases). This CDR3 spans 17 amino acids. Germline V gene sequence: CDR1 LGHDT, CDR2 YNNKEL (reference sequence). Deletions cut 4 bases from V and 0 bases from J, with 13 bases between.